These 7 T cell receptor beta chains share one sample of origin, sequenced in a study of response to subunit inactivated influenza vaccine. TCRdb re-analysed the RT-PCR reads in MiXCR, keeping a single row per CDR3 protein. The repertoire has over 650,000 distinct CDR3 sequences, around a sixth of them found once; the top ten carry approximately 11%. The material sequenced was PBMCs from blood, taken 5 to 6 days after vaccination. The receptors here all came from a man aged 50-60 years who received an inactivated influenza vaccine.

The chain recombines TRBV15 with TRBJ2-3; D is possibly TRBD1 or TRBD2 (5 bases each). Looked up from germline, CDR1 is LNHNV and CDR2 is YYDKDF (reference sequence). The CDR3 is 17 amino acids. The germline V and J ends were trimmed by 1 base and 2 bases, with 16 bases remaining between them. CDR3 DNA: TGTGCCACCAGCAGAGTACCCCGGGACCGATTCACAGATACGCAGTATTTT. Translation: CATSRVPRDRFTDTQYF. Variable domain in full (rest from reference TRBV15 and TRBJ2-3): DAMVIQNPRYQVTQFGKPVTLSCSQTLNHNVMYWYQQKSSQAPKLLFHYYDKDFNNEADTPDNFQSRRPNTSFCFLDIRSPGLGDTAMYLCATSRVPRDRFTDTQYFGPGTRLTVL.

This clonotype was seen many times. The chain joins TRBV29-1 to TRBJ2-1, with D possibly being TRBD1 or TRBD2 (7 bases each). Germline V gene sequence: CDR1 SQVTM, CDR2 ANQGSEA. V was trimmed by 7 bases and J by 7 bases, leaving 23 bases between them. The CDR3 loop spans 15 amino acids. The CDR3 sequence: CSAAGDRGDPNEQFF. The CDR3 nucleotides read TGCAGCGCTGCGGGGGACAGAGGGGACCCTAATGAGCAGTTCTTC.

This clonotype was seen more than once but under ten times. The CDR3 spells CASSGQGRNGYTF. As DNA, the CDR3 is TGTGCCAGCAGTGGACAGGGAAGGAACGGCTACACCTTC. The chain links TRBV12-3 or TRBV12-4 to TRBJ1-2, with 8 bases lining up with TRBD1. V gave up 5 bases and J gave up 8 bases; unmatched junction bases: 7. The CDR3 runs 13 residues.

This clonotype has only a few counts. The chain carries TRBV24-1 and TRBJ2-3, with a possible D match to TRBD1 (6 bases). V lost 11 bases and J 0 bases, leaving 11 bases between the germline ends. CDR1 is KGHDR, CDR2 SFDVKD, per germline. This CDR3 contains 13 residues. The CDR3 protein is CANYRVSTDTQYF. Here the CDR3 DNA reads TGTGCCAACTACAGGGTTAGCACAGATACGCAGTATTTT.

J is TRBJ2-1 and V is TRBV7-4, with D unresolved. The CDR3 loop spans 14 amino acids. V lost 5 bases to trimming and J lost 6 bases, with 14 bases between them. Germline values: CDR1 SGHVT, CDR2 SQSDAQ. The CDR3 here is CASSITTKVNEQFF. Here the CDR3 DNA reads TGTGCCAGCAGCATAACGACCAAAGTCAATGAGCAGTTCTTC. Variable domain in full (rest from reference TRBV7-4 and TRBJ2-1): GAGVSQSPRYKVAKRGRDVALRCDSISGHVTLYWYRQTLGQGSEVLTYSQSDAQRDKSGRPSGRFSAERPERSVSTLKIQRTEQGDSAVYLCASSITTKVNEQFFGPGTRLTVL.

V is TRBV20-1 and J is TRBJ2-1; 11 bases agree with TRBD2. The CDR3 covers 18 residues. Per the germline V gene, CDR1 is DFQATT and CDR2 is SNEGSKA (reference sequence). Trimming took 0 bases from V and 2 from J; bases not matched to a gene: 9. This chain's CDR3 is CSARDRLTSGNPYNEQFF. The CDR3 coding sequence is TGCAGTGCTAGAGATCGACTGACTAGCGGGAACCCCTACAATGAGCAGTTCTTC.

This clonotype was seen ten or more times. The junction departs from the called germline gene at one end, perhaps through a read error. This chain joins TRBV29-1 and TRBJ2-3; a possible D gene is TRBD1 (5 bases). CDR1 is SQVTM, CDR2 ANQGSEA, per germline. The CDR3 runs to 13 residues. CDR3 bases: TGCAGCGTCGAAGGGGTAGTCACAGATACGCAGTATTTT. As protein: CSVEGVVTDTQYF.